This TCR beta chain was sequenced in a study of blood T cell repertoires in COVID-19. Study overall: Sites across the United States, Italy and Spain contributed samples from acute and convalescent COVID-19.

As processed by the authors: Reference gene primer amplification yielded estimated nucleated cell counts. Assay used: immunoSEQ multiplex PCR; TCRdb lists only in-frame clones, some missing. The V and J calls and clone size were taken over from that table, and D and trimming were inferred from the DNA. Of 150,000 to 200,000 clones listed, approximately 83% are singletons. The length of the CDR3 is 13 residues. Germline V gene data show CDR1 as LNHDA and CDR2 as SQIVND (reference sequence). V was clipped by 7 bases and J by 8 bases, with 15 bases between them. This sequence was found in an elderly woman with acute or convalescent COVID-19. This rearrangement joins TRBV19 to TRBJ1-5; TRBD1 is a possible D gene (6 bases). The sequenced material came from peripheral blood. The CDR3 sequence is CASNGDITKPQHF. The CDR3 nucleotides are TGTGCCAGTAATGGGGACATCACCAAGCCCCAGCATTTT.